These 10 T cell receptor beta chains came from one sample sequenced in a study of cytomegalovirus exposure and HLA in healthy donors. Amplification used 60 Vbeta primers and 13 Jbeta primers. TCRdb's table, derived via immunoSEQ multiplex PCR, lists solely in-frame clones and lacks some. The sample carries roughly 140,000 clones, roughly three quarters recorded once. Sequenced input: PBMCs. The receptor set was obtained from a woman aged 40 to 50 in good health and CMV-seronegative.

The gene calls are TRBV28 and TRBJ2-7, with D perhaps TRBD1 (5 bases). Germline CDR1 is MDHEN and CDR2 is SYDVKM. The CDR3 totals 14 residues. The ends were cut back, 6 bases at V and 0 bases at J, with 12 bases in the middle. The DNA of the CDR3 is TGTGCCAGCAGATTTGGGGCAGCCTCCTACGAGCAGTACTTC. It is translated as CASRFGAASYEQYF.

The rearrangement uses TRBV15 and TRBJ2-3, with 11 bases fitting TRBD1. V shed 11 bases, J shed 4 bases, and the junction held 14 bases outside the gene matches. Germline-derived CDR1 and CDR2 are LNHNV and YYDKDF (reference sequence). This CDR3 has 16 residues. The CDR3 loop reads CAATGVGQGASDTQYF. As DNA, the CDR3 is TGTGCCGCAACCGGCGTAGGACAGGGGGCATCAGATACGCAGTATTTT.

This sequence joins TRBV9 and TRBJ2-1; D uncertain. Trimming pared 3 bases from V and 2 bases from J, leaving 12 bases between. This CDR3 spans 15 amino acids. Germline CDR1 reads SGDLS; CDR2 reads YYNGEE. The CDR3 bases are TGTGCCAGCAGCGCCAACGAGATCCCCTACAATGAGCAGTTCTTC. Translated: CASSANEIPYNEQFF.

V and J are TRBV27 and TRBJ2-5; TRBD1 agrees at 9 bases. The last part of the DNA fits TRBJ2-7 better; the J call may be wrong. This CDR3 region has 14 residues. Germline V lookup: CDR1 MNHEY, CDR2 SMNVEV (reference sequence). The CDR3 here is CASSLMTGGYEQYF. CDR3 nucleotides: TGTGCCAGCAGTTTAATGACAGGGGGCTACGAGCAGTACTTC.

This clone turned up a few times. The rearrangement links TRBV19 to TRBJ2-3, with TRBD2 identical over 8 bases. The ends lost 3 bases at V and 6 bases at J; junction bases unmatched: 5. There are 14 residues in the CDR3. Germline V CDR1 and CDR2: LNHDA, SQIVND (reference sequence). The CDR3 DNA is TGTGCCAGTAGTATCAAGCGGGGGCGCGATACGCAGTATTTT. This encodes CASSIKRGRDTQYF. Full variable domain (rest looked up from reference TRBV19 and TRBJ2-3): DGGITQSPKYLFRKEGQNVTLSCEQNLNHDAMYWYRQDPGQGLRLIYYSQIVNDFQKGDIAEGYSVSREKKESFPLTVTSAQKNPTAFYLCASSIKRGRDTQYFGPGTRLTVL.

The V gene is TRBV11-2, the J gene TRBJ1-3; D unresolved. Trimming pared 0 bases from V and 8 bases from J, leaving 14 bases between. This CDR3 has 15 amino acids. Per germline, CDR1 SGHAT and CDR2 FQNNGV. CDR3 in amino acids: CASSLDTRRLDTIYF. The CDR3 DNA reads TGTGCCAGCAGCTTAGATACAAGGAGGTTGGACACCATATATTTT.

The chain couples TRBV7-9 to TRBJ2-5; D unresolved. The CDR3 sequence is 12 residues long. Germline assignment: CDR1 SEHNR and CDR2 FQNEAQ (reference sequence). V was clipped by 3 bases and J by 4 bases, with 6 bases between them. Here the CDR3 reads CASSFTGETQYF. The CDR3 coding sequence is TGTGCCAGCAGCTTCACCGGAGAGACCCAGTACTTC.

In its sample, this clone was seen a few times. The rearrangement links TRBV2 to TRBJ2-7, with 11 positions matching TRBD2. Trimming at V came to 6 bases and at J to 3 bases, leaving 7 bases not matched to a gene. This CDR3 region has 15 residues. Germline assignment: CDR1 SNHLY and CDR2 FYNNEI. CDR3 sequence reads: CASRATSGSFYEQYF. The CDR3 coding sequence is TGTGCCAGCAGGGCCACTAGCGGGAGTTTCTACGAGCAGTACTTC. The variable domain in full, with the rest retrieved from reference TRBV2 and TRBJ2-7, is EPEVTQTPSHQVTQMGQEVILRCVPISNHLYFYWYRQILGQKVEFLVSFYNNEISEKSEIFDDQFSVERPDGSNFTLKIRSTKLEDSAMYFCASRATSGSFYEQYFGPGTRLTVT.

There are many counts of this clone. The chain recombines TRBV15 with TRBJ2-6; D ambiguous. The CDR3 sequence is 17 residues long. Trimming shortened V by 2 bases and J by 2 bases, and 13 bases separated the two germline ends. Per the germline V gene, CDR1 is LNHNV and CDR2 is YYDKDF (reference sequence). CDR3 bases: TGTGCCACCAGCAGACCCAGCGAGCTAACTGGGGCCAACGTCCTGACTTTC. Encoded protein: CATSRPSELTGANVLTF.

This clone was seen a few times. The rearrangement joins TRBV6-6 to TRBJ1-5; unclear D gene. Germline V lookup: CDR1 MNHNY, CDR2 SVGAGI (reference sequence). The V end was cut by 7 bases, the J end by 6 bases, with 13 bases between. There are 13 residues in the CDR3. CDR3 DNA: TGTGCCAGCAACCCGGCGCGGGGTCAGCCCCAGCATTTT. Encoded protein: CASNPARGQPQHF.